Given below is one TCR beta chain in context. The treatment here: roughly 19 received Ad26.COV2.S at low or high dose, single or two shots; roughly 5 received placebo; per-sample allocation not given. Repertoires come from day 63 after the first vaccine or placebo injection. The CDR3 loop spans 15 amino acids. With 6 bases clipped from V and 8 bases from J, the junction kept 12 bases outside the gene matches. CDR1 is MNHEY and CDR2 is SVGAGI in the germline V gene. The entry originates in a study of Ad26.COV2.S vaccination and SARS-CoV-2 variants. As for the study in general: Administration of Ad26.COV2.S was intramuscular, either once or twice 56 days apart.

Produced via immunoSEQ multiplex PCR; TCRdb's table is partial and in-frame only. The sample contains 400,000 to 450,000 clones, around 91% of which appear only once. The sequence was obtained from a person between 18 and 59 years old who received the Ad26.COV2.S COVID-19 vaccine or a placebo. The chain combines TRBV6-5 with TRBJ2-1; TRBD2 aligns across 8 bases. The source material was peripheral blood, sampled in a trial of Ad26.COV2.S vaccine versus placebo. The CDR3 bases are TGTGCCAGCAGAAGTAGCCCGGGAGGGGGGGATGAGCAGTTCTTC. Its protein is CASRSSPGGGDEQFF.